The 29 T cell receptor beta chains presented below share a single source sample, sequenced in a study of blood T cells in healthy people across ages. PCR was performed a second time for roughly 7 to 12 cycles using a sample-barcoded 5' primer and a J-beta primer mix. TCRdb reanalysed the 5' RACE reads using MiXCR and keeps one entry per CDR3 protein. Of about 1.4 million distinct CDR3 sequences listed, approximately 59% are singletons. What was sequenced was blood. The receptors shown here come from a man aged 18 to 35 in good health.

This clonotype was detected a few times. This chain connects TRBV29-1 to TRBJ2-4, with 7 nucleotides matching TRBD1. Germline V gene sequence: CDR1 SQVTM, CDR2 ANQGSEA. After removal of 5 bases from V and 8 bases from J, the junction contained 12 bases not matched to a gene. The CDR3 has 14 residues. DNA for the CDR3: TGCAGCGTTACATACAGGGTAACAGGGGACATTCAGTACTTC. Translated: CSVTYRVTGDIQYF.

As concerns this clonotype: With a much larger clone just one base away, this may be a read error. The CDR3 region has the DNA TGTGCCAGCAGCGGCGGGACAGGGGGCTATGGCTACACCTTC. This encodes CASSGGTGGYGYTF. The chain joins TRBV7-9 to TRBJ1-2; 11 nucleotides agree with TRBD1. Germline V gene data show CDR1 as SEHNR and CDR2 as FQNEAQ (reference sequence). The CDR3 consists of 14 residues. The J segment lost 4 bases and the V segment lost 5 bases, leaving 3 bases of the junction unmatched.

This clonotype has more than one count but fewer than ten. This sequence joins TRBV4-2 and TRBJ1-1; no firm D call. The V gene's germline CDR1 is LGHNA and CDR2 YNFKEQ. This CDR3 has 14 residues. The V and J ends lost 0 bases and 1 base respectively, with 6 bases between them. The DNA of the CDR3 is TGTGCCAGCAGCCAAGATCCGGAGAACACTGAAGCTTTCTTT. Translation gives CASSQDPENTEAFF.

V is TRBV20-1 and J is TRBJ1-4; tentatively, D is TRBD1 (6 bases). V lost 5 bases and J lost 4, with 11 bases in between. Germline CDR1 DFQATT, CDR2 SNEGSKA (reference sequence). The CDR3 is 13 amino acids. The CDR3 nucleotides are TGCAGTGCTCTGGGGGCACTTAATGAAAAACTGTTTTTT. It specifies CSALGALNEKLFF.

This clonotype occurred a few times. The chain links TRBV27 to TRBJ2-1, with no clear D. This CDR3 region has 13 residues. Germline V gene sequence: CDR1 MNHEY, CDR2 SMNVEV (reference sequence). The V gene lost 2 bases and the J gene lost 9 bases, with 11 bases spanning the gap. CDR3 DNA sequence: TGTGCCAGCAGTTTAGTCCGGAATGGTGAGCAGTTCTTC. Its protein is CASSLVRNGEQFF.

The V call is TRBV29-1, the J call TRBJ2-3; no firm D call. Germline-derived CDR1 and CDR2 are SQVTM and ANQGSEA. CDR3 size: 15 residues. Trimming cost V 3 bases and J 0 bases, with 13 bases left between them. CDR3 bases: TGCAGCGTTGACAGAGCCGCTTATAGCACAGATACGCAGTATTTT. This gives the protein CSVDRAAYSTDTQYF.

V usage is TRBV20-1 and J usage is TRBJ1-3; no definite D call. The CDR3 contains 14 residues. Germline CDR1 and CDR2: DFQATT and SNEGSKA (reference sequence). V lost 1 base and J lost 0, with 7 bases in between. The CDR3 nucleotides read TGCAGTGCTAGAGGCAGCCTCTCTGGAAACACCATATATTTT. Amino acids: CSARGSLSGNTIYF.

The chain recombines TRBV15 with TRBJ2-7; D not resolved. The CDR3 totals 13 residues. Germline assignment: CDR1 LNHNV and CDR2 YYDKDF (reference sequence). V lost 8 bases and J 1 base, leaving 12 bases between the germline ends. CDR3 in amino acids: CATRPEASYEQYF. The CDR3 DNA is TGTGCCACCCGTCCTGAGGCGTCCTACGAGCAGTACTTC.

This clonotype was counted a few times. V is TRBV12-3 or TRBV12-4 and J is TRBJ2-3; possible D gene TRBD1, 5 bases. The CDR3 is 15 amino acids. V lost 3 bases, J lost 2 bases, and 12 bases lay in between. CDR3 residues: CASSLGQTTTDTQYF. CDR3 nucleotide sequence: TGTGCCAGCAGTTTGGGGCAGACGACCACAGATACGCAGTATTTT.

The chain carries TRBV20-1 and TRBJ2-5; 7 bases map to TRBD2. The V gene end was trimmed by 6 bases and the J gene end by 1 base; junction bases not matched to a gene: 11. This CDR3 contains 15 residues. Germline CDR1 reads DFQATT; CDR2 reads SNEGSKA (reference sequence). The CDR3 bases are TGCAGTGCCCTCCTCGGCGGGAGTTTCCAAGAGACCCAGTACTTC. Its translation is CSALLGGSFQETQYF.

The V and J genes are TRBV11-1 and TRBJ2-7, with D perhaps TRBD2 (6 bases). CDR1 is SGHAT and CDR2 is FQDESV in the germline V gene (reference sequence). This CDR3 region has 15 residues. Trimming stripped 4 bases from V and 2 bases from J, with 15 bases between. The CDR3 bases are TGTGCCAGCAGCTCTTTTAGCGGAACCGCCTACGAGCAGTACTTC. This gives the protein CASSSFSGTAYEQYF.

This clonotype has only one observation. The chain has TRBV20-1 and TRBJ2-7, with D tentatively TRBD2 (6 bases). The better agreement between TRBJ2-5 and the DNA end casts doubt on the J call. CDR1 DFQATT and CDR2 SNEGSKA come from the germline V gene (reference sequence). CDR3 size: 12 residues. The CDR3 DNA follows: TGCAGTGCAGCGAGGGGAGGAGAGACCCAGTACTTC. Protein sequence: CSAARGGETQYF.

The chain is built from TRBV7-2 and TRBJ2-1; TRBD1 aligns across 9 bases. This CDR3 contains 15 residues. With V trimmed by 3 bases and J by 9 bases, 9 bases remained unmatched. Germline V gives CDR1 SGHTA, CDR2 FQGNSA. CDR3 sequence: CASSLGQGGLVEQFF. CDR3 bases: TGTGCCAGCAGCTTGGGACAGGGTGGGTTAGTTGAGCAGTTCTTC.

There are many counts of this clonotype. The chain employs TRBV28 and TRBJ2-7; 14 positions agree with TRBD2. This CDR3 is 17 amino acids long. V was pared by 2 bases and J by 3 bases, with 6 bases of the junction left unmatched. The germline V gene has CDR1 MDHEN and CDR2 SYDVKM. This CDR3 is CASSLGLAGGRGYEQYF. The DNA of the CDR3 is TGTGCCAGCAGTTTAGGACTAGCGGGGGGTCGCGGCTACGAGCAGTACTTC.

The DNA of the CDR3 is TGCAGCGTTGTGGGGCGCCTAGCCAAAAACATTCAGTACTTC. Its translation: CSVVGRLAKNIQYF. The chain employs TRBV29-1 and TRBJ2-4, with D maybe TRBD1 (5 bases). The CDR3 contains 14 residues. Trimming shortened V by 4 bases and J by 0 bases, and 10 bases separated the two germline ends. Germline V CDR1 and CDR2: SQVTM, ANQGSEA.

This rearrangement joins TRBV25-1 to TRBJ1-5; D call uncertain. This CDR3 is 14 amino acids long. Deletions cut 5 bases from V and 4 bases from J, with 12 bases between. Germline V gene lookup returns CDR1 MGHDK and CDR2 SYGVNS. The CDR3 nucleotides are TGTGCCAGCAGTCCACACATCGAGAATCAGCCCCAGCATTTT. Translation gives CASSPHIENQPQHF.

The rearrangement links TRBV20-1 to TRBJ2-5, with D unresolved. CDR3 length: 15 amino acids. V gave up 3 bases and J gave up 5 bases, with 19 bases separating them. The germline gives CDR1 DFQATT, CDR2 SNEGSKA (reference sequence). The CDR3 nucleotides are TGCAGTGCTAGCCCCACGCGAACCGGACCCGAGACCCAGTACTTC. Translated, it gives CSASPTRTGPETQYF.

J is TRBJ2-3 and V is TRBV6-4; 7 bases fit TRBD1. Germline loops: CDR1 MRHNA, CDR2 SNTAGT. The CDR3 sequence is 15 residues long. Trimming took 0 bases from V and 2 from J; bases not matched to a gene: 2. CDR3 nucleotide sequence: TGTGCCAGCAGTGACTCACAGGGGCCCACAGATACGCAGTATTTT. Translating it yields CASSDSQGPTDTQYF.

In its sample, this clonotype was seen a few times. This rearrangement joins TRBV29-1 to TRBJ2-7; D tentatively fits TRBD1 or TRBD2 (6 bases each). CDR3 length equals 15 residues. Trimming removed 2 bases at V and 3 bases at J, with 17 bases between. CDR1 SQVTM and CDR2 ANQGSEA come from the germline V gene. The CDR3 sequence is CSVERAGDSYYEQYF. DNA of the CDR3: TGCAGCGTTGAAAGGGCAGGGGACTCCTACTACGAGCAGTACTTC.

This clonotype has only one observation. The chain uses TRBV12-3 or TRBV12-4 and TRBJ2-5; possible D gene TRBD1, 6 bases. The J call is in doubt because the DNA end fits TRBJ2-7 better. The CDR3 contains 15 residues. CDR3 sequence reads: CASSLLTRGPYEQYF. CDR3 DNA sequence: TGTGCCAGCAGTTTATTGACCAGGGGTCCCTACGAGCAGTACTTC.

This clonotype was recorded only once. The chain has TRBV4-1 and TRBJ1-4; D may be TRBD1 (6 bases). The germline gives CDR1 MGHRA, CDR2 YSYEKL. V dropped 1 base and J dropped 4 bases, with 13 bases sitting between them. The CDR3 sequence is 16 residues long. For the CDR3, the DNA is TGCGCCAGCAGCCAAGTTCAAGACAGGTTTAATGAAAAACTGTTTTTT. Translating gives CASSQVQDRFNEKLFF.

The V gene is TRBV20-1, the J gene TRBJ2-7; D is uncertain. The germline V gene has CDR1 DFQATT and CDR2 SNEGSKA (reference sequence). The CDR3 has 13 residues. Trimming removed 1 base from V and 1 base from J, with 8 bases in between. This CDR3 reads CSARANPSYEQYF. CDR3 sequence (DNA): TGCAGTGCTAGAGCGAATCCATCCTACGAGCAGTACTTC.

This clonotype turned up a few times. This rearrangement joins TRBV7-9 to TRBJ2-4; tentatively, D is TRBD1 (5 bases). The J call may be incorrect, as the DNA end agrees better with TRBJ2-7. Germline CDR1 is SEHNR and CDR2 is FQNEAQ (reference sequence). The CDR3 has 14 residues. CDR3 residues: CASSPTEKVHEQYF. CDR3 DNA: TGTGCCAGCAGCCCGACAGAGAAGGTCCACGAGCAGTACTTC.

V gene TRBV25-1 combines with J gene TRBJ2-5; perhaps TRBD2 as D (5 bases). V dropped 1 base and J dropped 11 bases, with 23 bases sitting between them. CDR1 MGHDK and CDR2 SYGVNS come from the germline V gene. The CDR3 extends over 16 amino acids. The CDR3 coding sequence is TGTGCCAGCAGTGAATCCCGGAGGCCTCCCTACAATGAGCAGTACTTC. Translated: CASSESRRPPYNEQYF.

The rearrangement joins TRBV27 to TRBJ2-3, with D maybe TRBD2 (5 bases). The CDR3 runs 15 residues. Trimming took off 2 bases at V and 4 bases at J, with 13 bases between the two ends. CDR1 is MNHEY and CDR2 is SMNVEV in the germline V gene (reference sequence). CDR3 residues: CASSLAAGGADTQYF. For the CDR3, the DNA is TGTGCCAGCAGTTTAGCTGCGGGTGGGGCAGATACGCAGTATTTT.

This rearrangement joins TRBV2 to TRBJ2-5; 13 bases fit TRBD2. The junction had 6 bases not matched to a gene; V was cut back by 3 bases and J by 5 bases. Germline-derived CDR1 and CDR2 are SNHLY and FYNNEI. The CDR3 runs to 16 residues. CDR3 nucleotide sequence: TGTGCCAGCAGTGATGGACTAGCGGGAGTTATGGAGACCCAGTACTTC. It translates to CASSDGLAGVMETQYF.

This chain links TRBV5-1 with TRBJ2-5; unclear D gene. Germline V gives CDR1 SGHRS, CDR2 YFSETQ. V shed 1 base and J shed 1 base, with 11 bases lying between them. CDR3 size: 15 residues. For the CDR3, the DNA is TGCGCCAGCAGCTTGAACTTAAATGTCCAAGAGACCCAGTACTTC. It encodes CASSLNLNVQETQYF.

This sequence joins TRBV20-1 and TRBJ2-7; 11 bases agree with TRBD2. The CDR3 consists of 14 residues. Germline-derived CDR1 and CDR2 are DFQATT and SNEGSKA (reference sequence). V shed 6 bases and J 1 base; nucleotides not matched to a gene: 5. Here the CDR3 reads CSAYGLAGSYEQYF. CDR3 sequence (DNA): TGCAGTGCCTACGGACTAGCGGGTTCCTACGAGCAGTACTTC.

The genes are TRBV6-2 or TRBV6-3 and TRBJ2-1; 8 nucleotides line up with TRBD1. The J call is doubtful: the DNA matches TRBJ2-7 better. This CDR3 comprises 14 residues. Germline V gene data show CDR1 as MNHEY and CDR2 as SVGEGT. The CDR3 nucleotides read TGTGCCAGCATTGTGGACAGGGTCCACAATGAGCAGTACTTC. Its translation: CASIVDRVHNEQYF.